This TCR beta chain was captured in a study of blood T cell repertoires in COVID-19. Only in-frame clones appear in the TCRdb table, and some are missing; sequencing was by immunoSEQ multiplex PCR. The sample yields around 390,000 clones, approximately 90% seen once. Germline V gene data show CDR1 as SGHDT and CDR2 as YYEEEE. The CDR3 has 12 amino acids. V lost 6 bases and J 8 bases, leaving 14 bases between the germline ends. The age range of participants was 18 to 89 years, with residence in roughly 25 US areas. Cohort assignment relied on participant-reported clinical history. The recovered donors of Cohort 3 showed two negative PCRs, clearance, or symptom resolution.

The TCR comes from a woman aged 50 to 60 who had recovered from COVID-19. V is TRBV5-6 and J is TRBJ1-2; D is possibly TRBD1 (6 bases). Source material: PBMCs or T cells enriched from blood (not recorded which). CDR3 coding DNA: TGTGCCAGCACATCAGGGGCACGAGGCTACACCTTC. This encodes CASTSGARGYTF.